This paragraph reports one TCR beta chain. Its antigen is as yet unknown. PCR was performed a second time for about 7 to 12 cycles using a sample-barcoded 5' primer and a J-beta primer mix. TCRdb ran MiXCR on the 5' RACE reads and lists one entry per CDR3 protein. The profile shows 1.5 million or so distinct CDR3 sequences, around 40% of them singletons. The CDR3 sequence is 12 residues long. The germline CDR1 and CDR2 sequences are SEHNR and FQNEAQ (reference sequence). The V end lost 1 base, the J end lost 9 bases, and 7 bases lay between the germline ends. These data originate in a study of blood T cells in healthy people across ages. Study-level findings and limits: Age brought a roughly linear fall in TCR beta diversity measured per million T cells.

Per sample, extraction of total RNA gave at least 5 micrograms in every case. The rearrangement links TRBV7-9 to TRBJ2-1; D unclear. This TCR came from a woman aged 18-29 years in good health. The sequenced sample consisted of blood. The CDR3 loop is CASSLVPGEQFF. CDR3 nucleotide sequence: TGTGCCAGCAGCTTAGTACCGGGTGAGCAGTTCTTC. The variable domain in full, with the rest retrieved from reference TRBV7-9 and TRBJ2-1, is DTGVSQNPRHKITKRGQNVTFRCDPISEHNRLYWYRQTLGQGPEFLTYFQNEAQLEKSRLLSDRFSAERPKGSFSTLEIQRTEQGDSAMYLCASSLVPGEQFFGPGTRLTVL.